Listed below are T cell receptor beta chains from one sample, sequenced in a study of regulatory T cells in long-lasting Graves disease. MiXCR was run by TCRdb on the multiplex PCR reads, yielding one entry per CDR3 protein. The sample has 350,000 to 500,000 distinct CDR3 sequences, over 20% seen once. The source material was peripheral blood mononuclear cells (PBMCs), sampled when the disease was refractory, from a patient treated with antithyroid drugs. These TCRs come from a female donor with Graves disease. The conserved cysteine and the conserved F or W are not part of the CDR3 here.

v_gene,CDR3aa
TRBV9,ASSVEGLAGQETQY
TRBV20-1,SAKTGPPAGYT
TRBV20-1,SAYQLAGGWEQY
TRBV29-1,SYSDRSNTGELF
TRBV6-1,ASSRLAAYNEQF
TRBV7-9,ASSLLGVGVEQY
TRBV12-3/TRBV12-4,ASRKRQGEAKNIQY
TRBV12-3/TRBV12-4,ASSLLHQETQY
TRBV2,ASYYRSSGNTIY
TRBV12-3/TRBV12-4,ASSETGDEQF
TRBV5-4,ASSNSWTSGRYEQY
TRBV7-8,ASSSRRQVGEQY
TRBV5-1,ASVGGINTGELF
TRBV12-3/TRBV12-4,ASSREGLGTDTQY